The 5 T cell receptor beta chains listed next were all sequenced from one sample in a study of T cell changes during pregnancy in multiple sclerosis. Sequencing used immunoSEQ multiplex PCR; TCRdb keeps in-frame clones, though not all of them. The sample shows more than 65,000 clones, about nine tenths of them seen only once. Sample: peripheral blood, taken in the first trimester of pregnancy. The receptor source for this set is a female donor with multiple sclerosis, enrolled in a pregnancy study.

The rearrangement uses TRBV7-9 and TRBJ1-4, with D perhaps TRBD1 (6 bases). Germline CDR1 SEHNR, CDR2 FQNEAQ (reference sequence). Trimming cost V 5 bases and J 4 bases, with 14 bases left between them. This CDR3 has 15 amino acids. This CDR3 reads CASSPIQGNNEKLFF. The CDR3 DNA reads as TGTGCCAGCAGCCCTATACAGGGTAATAATGAAAAACTGTTTTTT.

CDR3 DNA sequence: TGCGCCAGCAGTCCCGGGACAGGAGACAATCAGCCCCAGCATTTT. Protein: CASSPGTGDNQPQHF. This chain links TRBV5-1 with TRBJ1-5, with 8 bases aligning to TRBD1. With V trimmed by 5 bases and J by 3 bases, 7 bases remained unmatched. The CDR3 loop spans 15 amino acids. The germline CDR1 and CDR2 sequences are SGHRS and YFSETQ.

The rearrangement links TRBV7-2 to TRBJ1-4, with a weak D call TRBD1 (5 bases). V lost 1 base to trimming and J lost 10 bases, with 16 bases between them. This CDR3 has 15 amino acids. Per germline, CDR1 SGHTA and CDR2 FQGNSA. Here the CDR3 DNA reads TGTGCCAGCAGCTTAGTCGGGCAGGGTCTTGCAAAACTGTTTTTT. As protein: CASSLVGQGLAKLFF.

This clone was seen a few times. The V call is TRBV9, the J call TRBJ1-1, with D possibly TRBD1 on 5 matching bases. Germline assignment: CDR1 SGDLS and CDR2 YYNGEE. The V end lost 3 bases, the J end lost 11 bases, and 17 bases lay between the germline ends. The CDR3 is 13 amino acids. The CDR3 nucleotides are TGTGCCAGCAGCGCCGGCGATTCTGGGGCGGCTTTCTTT. Its protein product is CASSAGDSGAAFF.

The chain couples TRBV13 to TRBJ2-7, with 10 bases lining up with TRBD2. CDR1 PRHDT and CDR2 FYEKMQ come from the germline V gene (reference sequence). This CDR3 contains 16 residues. Unmatched junction bases numbered 3, after V lost 0 bases and J lost 1 base. DNA for the CDR3: TGTGCCAGCAGCTTAGGACTAGCGGGGCTGTCCTACGAGCAGTACTTC. As protein: CASSLGLAGLSYEQYF.